This TCR beta chain was recovered during a study of T cell repertoires in cytomegalovirus infection. Notes on the study in general: Carriers of CMV plus the relevant HLA were identified by cumulative public TCR beta family frequency.

The CDR3 is 14 amino acids. Germline V gene data show CDR1 as DFQATT and CDR2 as SNEGSKA (reference sequence). The ends lost 5 bases at V and 5 bases at J; junction bases unmatched: 6. TCRdb re-called the reads with MiXCR, one entry per CDR3 protein. In the table there are 300,000 or so distinct CDR3 sequences, around 9.1% of which are singletons. With regard to this clonotype: The target antigen is unknown.

Material: PBMCs. V usage is TRBV20-1 and J usage is TRBJ2-5; 12 bases are shared with TRBD2. The receptor was isolated from a human donor in good health (CMV status not recorded). Some clones in this sample may be carry-over from other donors' samples. The CDR3 DNA is TGCAGTGCTCTAGCGGGGGGGCCTGGGGAGACCCAGTACTTC. It yields the protein CSALAGGPGETQYF.